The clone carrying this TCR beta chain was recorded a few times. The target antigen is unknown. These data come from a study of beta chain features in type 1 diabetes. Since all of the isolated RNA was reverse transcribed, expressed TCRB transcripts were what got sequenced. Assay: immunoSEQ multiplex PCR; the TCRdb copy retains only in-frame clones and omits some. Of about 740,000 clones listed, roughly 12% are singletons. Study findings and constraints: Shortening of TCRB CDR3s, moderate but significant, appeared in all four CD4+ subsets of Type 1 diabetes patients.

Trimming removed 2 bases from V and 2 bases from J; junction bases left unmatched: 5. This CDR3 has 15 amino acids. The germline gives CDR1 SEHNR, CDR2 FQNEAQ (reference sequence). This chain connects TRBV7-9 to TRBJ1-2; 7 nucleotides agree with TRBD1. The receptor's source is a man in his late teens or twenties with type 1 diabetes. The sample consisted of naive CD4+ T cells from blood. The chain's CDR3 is CASSLYGQVNYGYTF. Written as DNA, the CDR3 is TGTGCCAGCAGCTTATACGGACAGGTCAACTATGGCTACACCTTC.